Following are 30 T cell receptor beta chains from one sample sequenced in a study of cytomegalovirus exposure and HLA in healthy donors. The PCR made use of 60 Vbeta and 13 Jbeta primers. Using immunoSEQ multiplex PCR, the repertoire was profiled, and TCRdb retains in-frame clones only, with some absent. The sample has 89,000 or so clones; about four fifths are singletons. Sequencing was carried out using PBMCs. These receptor sequences come from a man between 18 and 29 years old in good health and CMV-seropositive.

J is TRBJ2-7 and V is TRBV7-9; 9 bases map to TRBD1. The V and J ends lost 5 bases and 6 bases, in that order; junction bases with no gene match: 14. Germline loops: CDR1 SEHNR, CDR2 FQNEAQ (reference sequence). CDR3 length: 16 amino acids. The chain's CDR3 is CASSRSSGTGTSEQYF. CDR3 sequence (DNA): TGTGCCAGCAGCCGAAGTTCCGGGACAGGGACCTCCGAGCAGTACTTC.

The chain is built from TRBV28 and TRBJ2-7; D is possibly TRBD1 (5 bases). The V gene lost 6 bases and the J gene lost 5 bases, with 17 bases spanning the gap. This CDR3 region has 14 residues. Germline lookup yields CDR1 MDHEN and CDR2 SYDVKM. The CDR3 DNA reads as TGTGCCAGCAGGGGAAAGGCAGGGAAGGACGAGCAGTACTTC. This encodes CASRGKAGKDEQYF.

The chain joins TRBV6-1 to TRBJ1-5; D ambiguous. Trimming stripped 3 bases from V and 9 bases from J, with 6 bases between. Germline CDR1 is MNHNS and CDR2 is SASEGT. The CDR3 length is 11 residues. CDR3 nucleotide sequence: TGTGCCAGCAGTGATTTCAGGCCCCAGCATTTT. This encodes CASSDFRPQHF.

The V gene is TRBV7-6, the J gene TRBJ2-7; 10 nucleotides match TRBD2. CDR3 length: 15 amino acids. Trimming removed 3 bases from V and 5 bases from J; junction bases left unmatched: 7. CDR1 is SGHVS and CDR2 is FNYEAQ in the germline V gene. In DNA, the CDR3 is TGTGCCAGCAGCTTCGGTACTAGCGGGGACCACGAGCAGTACTTC. This codes for CASSFGTSGDHEQYF. The variable domain in full, completed from reference TRBV7-6 and TRBJ2-7, reads GAGVSQSPRYKVTKRGQDVALRCDPISGHVSLYWYRQALGQGPEFLTYFNYEAQQDKSGLPNDRFSAERPEGSISTLTIQRTEQRDSAMYRCASSFGTSGDHEQYFGPGTRLTVT.

The gene calls are TRBV19 and TRBJ2-5; no reliable D call. The J call could be wrong; TRBJ2-7 is a better fit for the DNA end. CDR3 length: 16 residues. The V gene's germline CDR1 is LNHDA and CDR2 SQIVND (reference sequence). The CDR3 nucleotides are TGTGCCAGTAGTACAGGTGGGTGGGCGTCCTCCTACGAGCAGTACTTC. Protein product: CASSTGGWASSYEQYF.

This rearrangement joins TRBV28 to TRBJ1-5, with a possible D match to TRBD1 (6 bases). V was clipped by 6 bases and J by 0 bases, with 18 bases between them. There are 17 residues in the CDR3. Germline V lookup: CDR1 MDHEN, CDR2 SYDVKM. Here the CDR3 DNA reads TGTGCCAGCAGAGAGACAGGATCACGCACTAGCAATCAGCCCCAGCATTTT. The encoded protein is CASRETGSRTSNQPQHF.

Notes on this clone: A read error may produce the germline difference seen at one junction end. The chain combines TRBV19 with TRBJ1-1, with D perhaps TRBD1 (5 bases). CDR1 and CDR2 (germline): LNHDA, SQIVND (reference sequence). There are 12 residues in the CDR3. The CDR3 spells CASSKEGRQPTF. CDR3 DNA sequence: TGTGCCAGTAGTAAAGAAGGTAGACAGCCAACCTTT.

The V call is TRBV30, the J call TRBJ1-1, with unresolved D. Germline assignment: CDR1 GTSNPN and CDR2 SVGIG (reference sequence). The CDR3 has 14 amino acids. The germline V and J ends were trimmed by 0 bases and 11 bases, with 19 bases remaining between them. The DNA of the CDR3 is TGTGCCTGGAGTGTAGCGAGGGTCCCTCCTGGGGCTTTCTTT. Translation: CAWSVARVPPGAFF. Together with reference TRBV30 and TRBJ1-1, the CDR3 gives the full variable domain: SQTIHQWPATLVQPVGSPLSLECTVEGTSNPNLYWYRQAAGRGLQLLFYSVGIGQISSEVPQNLSASRPQDRQFILSSKKLLLSDSGFYLCAWSVARVPPGAFFGQGTRLTVV.

The V gene is TRBV19, the J gene TRBJ1-4; D ambiguous. With 6 bases removed from V and 10 bases from J, the gap between germline ends came to 12 bases. This CDR3 spans 12 amino acids. The germline CDR1 and CDR2 sequences are LNHDA and SQIVND (reference sequence). For the CDR3, the DNA is TGTGCCAGTAGGCTCCAGTCAGGAAAACTGTTTTTT. The encoded protein is CASRLQSGKLFF.

V gene TRBV6-4 combines with J gene TRBJ2-1; a possible D gene is TRBD2 (6 bases). The V gene lost 5 bases and the J gene lost 5 bases, with 7 bases spanning the gap. Germline CDR1 is MRHNA and CDR2 is SNTAGT. This CDR3 is 12 amino acids long. Written as DNA, the CDR3 is TGTGCCAGCAGTTCGGGAGACAATGAGCAGTTCTTC. Its protein product is CASSSGDNEQFF.

The rearrangement links TRBV9 to TRBJ2-2; the match to TRBD1 covers 7 bases. The CDR3 has 15 residues. The germline V gene encodes CDR1 SGDLS and CDR2 YYNGEE. J lost 0 bases, V lost 1 base, and 0 bases had no gene match. The CDR3 DNA reads as TGTGCCAGCAGCGTAACAGGGGCGAACACCGGGGAGCTGTTTTTT. Translating gives CASSVTGANTGELFF. Combining the CDR3 with reference TRBV9 and TRBJ2-2 gives the whole variable domain DSGVTQTPKHLITATGQRVTLRCSPRSGDLSVYWYQQSLDQGLQFLIQYYNGEERAKGNILERFSAQQFPDLHSELNLSSLELGDSALYFCASSVTGANTGELFFGEGSRLTVL.

This chain joins TRBV28 and TRBJ1-4; TRBD1 aligns across 10 bases. The CDR3 consists of 16 residues. From germline, CDR1 is MDHEN and CDR2 SYDVKM. The V and J ends lost 5 bases and 7 bases, in that order; junction bases with no gene match: 10. CDR3 residues: CASSPSTGGLGEKLFF. CDR3 nucleotides: TGTGCCAGCAGTCCTTCGACAGGGGGCCTTGGTGAAAAACTGTTTTTT.

The rearrangement links TRBV11-2 to TRBJ2-1; D is unresolved. Trimming took 4 bases from V and 0 from J, leaving 13 bases between them. This CDR3 spans 16 amino acids. Germline V gene data show CDR1 as SGHAT and CDR2 as FQNNGV. CDR3 in DNA: TGTGCCAGCAGCTCACAGCCTCGAAGCTCCTACAATGAGCAGTTCTTC. Amino acids: CASSSQPRSSYNEQFF.

This clone was counted once. The chain is built from TRBV13 and TRBJ1-2, with 7 bases fitting TRBD1. The CDR3 extends over 15 amino acids. The V and J ends lost 5 bases and 1 base, in that order; junction bases with no gene match: 7. From germline, CDR1 is PRHDT and CDR2 FYEKMQ (reference sequence). This CDR3 is CASSDDRANNYGYTF. The CDR3 bases are TGTGCCAGCAGCGATGACAGGGCTAATAACTATGGCTACACCTTC.

As DNA, the CDR3 is TGTGCCAGCAGCGCCACGGGGGTGCATAGCAATCAGCCCCAGCATTTT. It codes for CASSATGVHSNQPQHF. This chain uses TRBV5-6 with TRBJ1-5; TRBD1 might be the D (5 bases). Trimming stripped 4 bases from V and 0 bases from J, with 14 bases between. The length of the CDR3 is 16 residues. Germline V gene sequence: CDR1 SGHDT, CDR2 YYEEEE.

The chain couples TRBV4-1 to TRBJ2-3; 7 bases agree with TRBD2. With 4 bases clipped from V and 5 bases from J, the junction kept 15 bases outside the gene matches. The germline CDR1 and CDR2 sequences are MGHRA and YSYEKL. CDR3 length equals 17 residues. In DNA, the CDR3 is TGCGCCAGCAGCCCCCGAGGCCCCTGGGAGGGGATAGATACGCAGTATTTT. Encoded protein: CASSPRGPWEGIDTQYF.

The rearrangement uses TRBV5-8 and TRBJ2-1; TRBD2 aligns across 12 bases. CDR1 SGHTS and CDR2 YDEGEE come from the germline V gene. This CDR3 has 16 amino acids. The V and J ends lost 5 bases and 6 bases, in that order; junction bases with no gene match: 9. CDR3 in DNA: TGTGCCAGCAGGACTAGCGGGGGCCCCCGGCCCAATGAGCAGTTCTTC. Translated, it gives CASRTSGGPRPNEQFF.

The V gene is TRBV19, the J gene TRBJ1-5, with TRBD1 matching over 7 bases. The CDR3 is made up of 15 amino acids. With 3 bases clipped from V and 5 bases from J, the junction kept 7 bases outside the gene matches. The germline V gene encodes CDR1 LNHDA and CDR2 SQIVND (reference sequence). In DNA, the CDR3 is TGTGCCAGTAGTATTCAGCAACAGGGGTATCAGCCCCAGCATTTT. Residues: CASSIQQQGYQPQHF.

The J gene is TRBJ2-7, the V gene TRBV2; 7 bases line up with TRBD1. The V and J ends lost 4 bases and 0 bases, in that order; junction bases with no gene match: 15. In germline, CDR1 is SNHLY, CDR2 FYNNEI. The CDR3 runs to 18 residues. Here the CDR3 reads CASSVSKVRQGDSYEQYF. The CDR3 nucleotides are TGTGCCAGCAGTGTAAGTAAAGTGAGACAGGGCGACTCCTACGAGCAGTACTTC.

The genes are TRBV7-9 and TRBJ1-1, with TRBD1 identical over 10 bases. J was trimmed by 3 bases and V by 10 bases; bases with no gene match: 11. Germline lookup yields CDR1 SEHNR and CDR2 FQNEAQ (reference sequence). This CDR3 has 15 amino acids. The CDR3 sequence is CATDRGAVTDTEAFF. The CDR3 DNA reads as TGTGCCACGGACAGGGGGGCCGTCACGGACACTGAAGCTTTCTTT.

The chain recombines TRBV30 with TRBJ2-2; D is uncertain. The V end lost 2 bases, the J end lost 0 bases, and 10 bases lay between the germline ends. Germline CDR1 reads GTSNPN; CDR2 reads SVGIG (reference sequence). The CDR3 totals 15 residues. The CDR3 DNA reads TGTGCCTGGAGTCCCCTGGCCTCGAACACCGGGGAGCTGTTTTTT. This gives the protein CAWSPLASNTGELFF.

The chain is built from TRBV30 and TRBJ1-1, with D unclear. The CDR3 runs 11 residues. Germline V gives CDR1 GTSNPN, CDR2 SVGIG (reference sequence). V dropped 1 base and J dropped 6 bases, with 6 bases sitting between them. CDR3 residues: CAWSALSEAFF. The CDR3 nucleotides read TGTGCCTGGAGTGCCCTCTCTGAAGCTTTCTTT.

V and J are TRBV6-4 and TRBJ1-1; 7 bases fit TRBD1. In germline, CDR1 is MRHNA, CDR2 SNTAGT. CDR3 length equals 12 residues. V dropped 6 bases and J dropped 6; count of bases not matched to a gene: 4. CDR3: CASRVDRAEAFF. CDR3 sequence (DNA): TGTGCCAGCAGAGTCGACAGGGCTGAAGCTTTCTTT.

The V and J genes are TRBV5-1 and TRBJ2-5; the match to TRBD1 covers 7 bases. The V gene end was trimmed by 1 base and the J gene end by 7 bases; junction bases not matched to a gene: 13. From germline, CDR1 is SGHRS and CDR2 YFSETQ. The CDR3 sequence is 16 residues long. The CDR3 is CASSLTTRDRIGTQYF. In DNA form, the CDR3 reads TGCGCCAGCAGCTTGACTACCCGGGACAGAATAGGGACCCAGTACTTC.

The rearrangement links TRBV1 to TRBJ1-5; the DNA was not used to check the table's D call, TRBD1. TRBV1 is termed a pseudogene. This CDR3 has 18 residues. The CDR3 nucleotides read TGCACCAGCAGCCCTCCGGGACAGAATACCAGTAGCAATCAGCCCCAGCATTTT. Its translation is CTSSPPGQNTSSNQPQHF.

The chain uses TRBV5-1 and TRBJ2-1, with TRBD2 matching 14 bases. The CDR3 extends over 15 amino acids. Germline V gene data show CDR1 as SGHRS and CDR2 as YFSETQ. Trimming took 4 bases from V and 9 from J; bases not matched to a gene: 6. The CDR3 spells CASSQGLAGDTEQFF. The CDR3 DNA reads TGCGCCAGCAGCCAGGGACTAGCGGGGGACACTGAGCAGTTCTTC.

This chain links TRBV9 with TRBJ2-2, with 10 bases identical to TRBD2. The CDR3 is 16 residues long. Per germline, CDR1 SGDLS and CDR2 YYNGEE. J lost 4 bases, V lost 5 bases, and 8 bases had no gene match. The DNA of the CDR3 is TGTGCCAGCAGTGTCGTAGCGGGGGGACCCACCGGGGAGCTGTTTTTT. Translation gives CASSVVAGGPTGELFF.

V gene TRBV18 combines with J gene TRBJ1-3; D call uncertain. The CDR3 is 16 amino acids. V dropped 3 bases and J dropped 1 base, with 13 bases sitting between them. Germline V gene sequence: CDR1 KGHSH, CDR2 LQKENI. CDR3 protein: CASSPSGFDSGNTIYF. CDR3 nucleotide sequence: TGTGCCAGCTCACCTTCGGGATTTGATTCTGGAAACACCATATATTTT.

There are a few counts of this clone. The chain uses TRBV30 and TRBJ1-3; the D gene is possibly TRBD1 (5 bases). CDR1 is GTSNPN, CDR2 SVGIG, per germline (reference sequence). V lost 3 bases and J lost 0, with 12 bases in between. The CDR3 is 15 residues long. Written as DNA, the CDR3 is TGTGCCTGGAGATTGACAGCGAGCTCTGGAAACACCATATATTTT. Translating gives CAWRLTASSGNTIYF.

The genes are TRBV27 and TRBJ1-5, with D tentatively TRBD1 (6 bases). This CDR3 is built from 17 residues. Germline loops: CDR1 MNHEY, CDR2 SMNVEV (reference sequence). With 9 bases removed from V and 5 bases from J, the gap between germline ends came to 26 bases. CDR3 protein: CASASGRGGRGDQPQHF. The CDR3, as DNA: TGTGCCAGTGCCTCCGGAAGGGGGGGCCGGGGGGATCAGCCCCAGCATTTT.